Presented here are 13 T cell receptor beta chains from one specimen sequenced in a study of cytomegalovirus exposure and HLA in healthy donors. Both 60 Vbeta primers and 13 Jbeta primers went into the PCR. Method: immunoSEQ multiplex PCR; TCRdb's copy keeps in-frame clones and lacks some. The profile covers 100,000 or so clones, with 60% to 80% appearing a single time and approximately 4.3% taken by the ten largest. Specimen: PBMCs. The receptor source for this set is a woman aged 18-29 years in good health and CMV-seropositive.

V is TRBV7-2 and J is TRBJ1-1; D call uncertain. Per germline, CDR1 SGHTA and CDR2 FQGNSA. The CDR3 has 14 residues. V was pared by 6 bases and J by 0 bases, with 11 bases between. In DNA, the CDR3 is TGTGCCAGCAGACTGAGTTTGGTGAACACTGAAGCTTTCTTT. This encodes CASRLSLVNTEAFF.

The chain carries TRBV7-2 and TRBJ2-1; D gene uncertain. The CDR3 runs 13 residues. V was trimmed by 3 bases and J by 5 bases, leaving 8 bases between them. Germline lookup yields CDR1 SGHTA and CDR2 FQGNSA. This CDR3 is CASSFSGNNEQFF. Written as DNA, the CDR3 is TGTGCCAGCAGCTTCTCCGGTAACAATGAGCAGTTCTTC.

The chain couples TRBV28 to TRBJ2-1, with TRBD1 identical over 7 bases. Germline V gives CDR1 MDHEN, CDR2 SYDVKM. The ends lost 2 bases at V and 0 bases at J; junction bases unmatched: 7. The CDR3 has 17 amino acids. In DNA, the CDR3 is TGTGCCAGCAGTTTACAACAGGGGTCGAGCTCCTACAATGAGCAGTTCTTC. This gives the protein CASSLQQGSSSYNEQFF.

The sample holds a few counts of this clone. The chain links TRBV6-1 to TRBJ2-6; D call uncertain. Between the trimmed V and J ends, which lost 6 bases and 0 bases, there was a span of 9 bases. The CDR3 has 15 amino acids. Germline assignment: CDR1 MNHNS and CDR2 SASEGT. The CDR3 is CASRTSPSGANVLTF. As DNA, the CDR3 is TGTGCCAGCAGAACCAGTCCCTCTGGGGCCAACGTCCTGACTTTC.

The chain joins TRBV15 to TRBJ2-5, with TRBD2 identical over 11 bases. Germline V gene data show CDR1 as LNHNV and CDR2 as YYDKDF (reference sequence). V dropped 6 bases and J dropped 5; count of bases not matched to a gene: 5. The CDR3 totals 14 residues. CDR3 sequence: CATRLAGGAETQYF. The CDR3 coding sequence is TGTGCCACCAGGCTAGCGGGAGGTGCGGAGACCCAGTACTTC.

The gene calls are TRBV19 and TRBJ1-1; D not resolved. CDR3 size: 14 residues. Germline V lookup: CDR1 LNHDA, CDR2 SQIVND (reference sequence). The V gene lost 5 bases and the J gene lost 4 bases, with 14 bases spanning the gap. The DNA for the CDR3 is TGTGCCAGTAGTCTCCATCGCCGGGGCACTGAAGCTTTCTTT. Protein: CASSLHRRGTEAFF.

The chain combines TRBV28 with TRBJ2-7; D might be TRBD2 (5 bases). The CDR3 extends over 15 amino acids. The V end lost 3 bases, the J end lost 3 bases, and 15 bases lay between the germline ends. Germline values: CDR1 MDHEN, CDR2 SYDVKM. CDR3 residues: CASSFSALAVYEQYF. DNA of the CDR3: TGTGCCAGCAGTTTTTCGGCCCTAGCCGTCTACGAGCAGTACTTC.

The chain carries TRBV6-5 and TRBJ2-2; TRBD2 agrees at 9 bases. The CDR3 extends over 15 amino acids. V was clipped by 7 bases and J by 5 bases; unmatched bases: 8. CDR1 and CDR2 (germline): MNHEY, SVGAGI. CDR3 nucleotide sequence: TGTGCCAGCAAAATGACTAGCGGAGGTACCGGGGAGCTGTTTTTT. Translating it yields CASKMTSGGTGELFF.

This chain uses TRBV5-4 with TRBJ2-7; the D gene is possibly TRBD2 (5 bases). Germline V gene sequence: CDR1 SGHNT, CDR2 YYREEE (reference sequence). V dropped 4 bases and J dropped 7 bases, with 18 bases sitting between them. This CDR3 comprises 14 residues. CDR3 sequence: CASSPPTDFGEQYF. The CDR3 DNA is TGTGCCAGCAGCCCCCCCACGGACTTCGGGGAGCAGTACTTC. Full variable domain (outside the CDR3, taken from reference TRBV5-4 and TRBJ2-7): ETGVTQSPTHLIKTRGQQVTLRCSSQSGHNTVSWYQQALGQGPQFIFQYYREEENGRGNFPPRFSGLQFPNYSSELNVNALELDDSALYLCASSPPTDFGEQYFGPGTRLTVT.

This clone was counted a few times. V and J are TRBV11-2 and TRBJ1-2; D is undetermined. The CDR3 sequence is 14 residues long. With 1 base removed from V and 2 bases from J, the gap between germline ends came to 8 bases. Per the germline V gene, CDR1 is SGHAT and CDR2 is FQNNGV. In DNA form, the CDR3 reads TGTGCCAGCAGCTTAGTGAGCGGGAACTATGGCTACACCTTC. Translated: CASSLVSGNYGYTF.

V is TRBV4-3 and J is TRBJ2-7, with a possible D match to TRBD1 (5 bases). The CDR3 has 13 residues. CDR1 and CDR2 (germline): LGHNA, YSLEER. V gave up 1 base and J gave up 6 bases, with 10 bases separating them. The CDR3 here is CASSQVLQAEQYF. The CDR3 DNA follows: TGCGCCAGCAGCCAAGTCCTACAGGCCGAGCAGTACTTC.

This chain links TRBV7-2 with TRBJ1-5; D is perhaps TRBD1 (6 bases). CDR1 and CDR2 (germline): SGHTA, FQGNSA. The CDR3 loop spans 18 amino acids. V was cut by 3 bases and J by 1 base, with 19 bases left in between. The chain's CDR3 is CASSLGTRSGSSNQPQHF. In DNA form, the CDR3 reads TGTGCCAGCAGCTTGGGGACAAGGAGCGGGAGCAGCAATCAGCCCCAGCATTTT.

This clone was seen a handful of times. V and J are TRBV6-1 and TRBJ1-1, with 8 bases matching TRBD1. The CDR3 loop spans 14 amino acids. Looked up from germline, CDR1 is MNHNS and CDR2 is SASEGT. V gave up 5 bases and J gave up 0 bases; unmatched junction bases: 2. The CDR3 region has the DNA TGTGCCAGCAGTCCGACAGGGGTGAACACTGAAGCTTTCTTT. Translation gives CASSPTGVNTEAFF.